The clone carrying this T cell receptor beta chain was picked up many times. What it recognizes is unknown. TCRdb re-analysed the 5' RACE reads in MiXCR, keeping a single row per CDR3 protein. The sample contains under 300,000 distinct CDR3 sequences, over 11% of which appear only once. Healthy Caucasians supplied all donations. The CDR3 extends over 12 amino acids. The germline V and J ends were trimmed by 8 bases and 4 bases, with 12 bases remaining between them. The germline gives CDR1 ENHRY, CDR2 SYGVKD. This entry comes from a study of identical twins. Study-level points and caveats: Zero-insertion analyses might be partly confounded by invariant T cells like MAIT and iNKT.

The chain is built from TRBV10-3 and TRBJ2-7; a possible D gene is TRBD2 (5 bases). Specimen: memory (CD45RO+) T cells sorted from blood. This TCR was sampled from a woman aged 18-29 years in good health. The CDR3 DNA is TGTGCCATCGGTACTAGGTGGTACGAGCAGTACTTC. Its translation is CAIGTRWYEQYF.